This T cell receptor (beta chain) was documented in a study of regulatory T cells in long-lasting Graves disease. Broader study findings: Persistent cases favored TRBV28, TRBJ1-2 and TRBJ2-5.

V shed 10 bases and J shed 4 bases, with 19 bases lying between them. The CDR3 totals 15 residues. Germline V gene data show CDR1 as LNHDA and CDR2 as SQIVND (reference sequence). Stated time point: newly diagnosed GD, antithyroid drugs for less than 3 months. The TCR library used RNA extracted from PBMCs. Patients were enrolled at an endocrinology department in Xi'an, China. Tubes containing EDTA received approximately 8.7 milliliters of drawn peripheral blood. TCR beta libraries were built with iRepertoire HTBI primers and Arm-PCR of CDR3 regions. From the multiplex PCR reads, TCRdb called clonotypes with MiXCR, one entry per CDR3 protein. The sample has about 450,000 distinct CDR3 sequences, about 15% seen once. Only a few counts were recorded for this clonotype. What it binds is unknown. These records were also assigned to another study, of T cells in Graves' hyperthyroidism and ophthalmopathy. That study reports: Stable hyperthyroidism: no ophthalmopathy progression over 18 months of follow-up.

The sequence came from a woman under 40 with Graves disease. The V call is TRBV19, the J call TRBJ2-2, with TRBD1 as a possible D gene (5 bases). The sequencing used peripheral blood mononuclear cells (PBMCs), collected at new diagnosis, from a patient treated with antithyroid drugs. The CDR3 region has the DNA TGTGCCACTAGGTCCCAACAGGCGCGCACCGGGGAGCTGTTTTTT. It specifies CATRSQQARTGELFF.